A selection of T cell receptor beta chains follows, all from one sample in a study of long-term antiretroviral therapy in people with HIV. Data came from immunoSEQ multiplex PCR; TCRdb stores just in-frame clones and leaves some out. The sample records about 35,000 clones, over 90% being singletons. The sequenced sample was unsorted PBMCs, obtained 4.1 years after starting antiretroviral therapy. All receptors derive from a woman between 50 and 59 years old with HIV. Both conserved end residues are part of each CDR3. Fields, in order: J gene, clone size, V gene, D gene, CDR3 protein, CDR3 DNA. D genes are given only for firm matches. Where a row states a size, it is once, few, many or the class of an expanded clone; other rows omit it.

>TRBJ2-7|.|TRBV10-3|TRBD1
CAIRGWDRGYEQYF
TGTGCCATCAGAGGATGGGACAGGGGCTACGAGCAGTACTTC
>TRBJ1-6|.|TRBV7-9|.
CASSLEGSFGNSPLHF
TGTGCCAGCAGCTTAGAGGGGAGCTTTGGGAATTCACCCCTCCACTTT
>TRBJ1-5|.|TRBV9|TRBD1
CASSVGRGLNQPQHF
TGTGCCAGCAGCGTAGGCAGGGGGCTTAACCAGCCCCAGCATTTT
>TRBJ2-2|.|TRBV19|.
CASSMQSGVDGELFF
TGTGCCAGTAGTATGCAGTCAGGGGTGGACGGGGAGCTGTTTTTT
>TRBJ2-1|.|TRBV7-3|TRBD1
CASSPSRTTGGSYNEQFF
TGTGCCAGCAGCCCATCCAGGACAACAGGGGGCTCCTACAATGAGCAGTTCTTC
>TRBJ1-1|.|TRBV6-1|.
CASSEYGVTTEAFF
TGTGCCAGCAGTGAATACGGGGTAACCACTGAAGCTTTCTTT
>TRBJ1-3|.|TRBV5-4|.
CASSLVGGLPGNTIYF
TGTGCCAGCAGCTTGGTAGGGGGTCTCCCCGGAAACACCATATATTTT
>TRBJ2-4|.|TRBV6-5|.
CASSGDPSKNIQYF
TGTGCCAGTTCGGGGGACCCCTCCAAAAACATTCAGTACTTC
>TRBJ1-2|.|TRBV6-5|TRBD1
CASSYNTDRGNYGYTF
TGTGCCAGCAGTTACAACACCGACAGGGGAAACTATGGCTACACCTTC
>TRBJ1-2|.|TRBV15|TRBD1
CATSRKLERGLANYGYTF
TGTGCCACCAGCCGCAAACTCGAGAGGGGGCTGGCTAACTATGGCTACACCTTC
>TRBJ2-6|few|TRBV7-9|.
CASSLLGANVLTF
TGTGCCAGCAGCTTACTAGGGGCCAACGTCCTGACTTTC
>TRBJ1-5|.|TRBV30|.
CAWSVPGAPSNQPQHF
TGTGCCTGGAGTGTCCCAGGGGCCCCTAGCAATCAGCCCCAGCATTTT
>TRBJ2-1|.|TRBV7-2|TRBD2
CASSLSGGHYNEQFF
TGTGCCAGCAGCCTTAGCGGGGGGCACTACAATGAGCAGTTCTTC
>TRBJ2-7|.|TRBV18|.
CASSQGRMTYEQYF
TGTGCCAGCTCTCAGGGACGGATGACCTACGAGCAGTACTTC
>TRBJ1-6|.|TRBV5-1|.
CASSPGQLPNSPLHF
TGCGCCAGCTCCCCGGGACAACTTCCCAATTCACCCCTCCACTTT
>TRBJ1-1|.|TRBV2|.
CASSEFGSAPEAFF
TGTGCCAGCAGTGAATTCGGTTCCGCGCCTGAAGCTTTCTTT
>TRBJ1-5|.|TRBV19|.
CASSIRASQPQHF
TGTGCCAGTAGTATTAGGGCGAGTCAGCCCCAGCATTTT
>TRBJ2-2|.|TRBV9|TRBD2
CASSVGASGKNTGELFF
TGTGCCAGCAGCGTAGGGGCTAGCGGAAAGAACACCGGGGAGCTGTTTTTT
>TRBJ2-3|.|TRBV29-1|TRBD1
CSVVPQGARDTQYF
TGCAGCGTTGTCCCCCAGGGGGCTCGAGATACGCAGTATTTT
>TRBJ1-6|.|TRBV7-3|.
CASSLTGDNSPLHF
TGTGCCAGCAGCTTAACAGGAGATAATTCACCCCTCCACTTT
>TRBJ2-3|.|TRBV27|.
CASRGAGTDTQYF
TGTGCCAGCAGGGGGGCCGGGACAGATACGCAGTATTTT
>TRBJ1-2|.|TRBV19|TRBD1
CASSAQGAPGYTF
TGTGCCAGTAGTGCACAGGGGGCGCCTGGCTACACCTTC
>TRBJ2-2|.|TRBV19|TRBD1
CASSIRDRGYTGELFF
TGTGCCAGTAGCATCCGGGACAGGGGATATACCGGGGAGCTGTTTTTT
>TRBJ1-2|.|TRBV6-1|.
CASSVFDDLGYGYTF
TGTGCCAGCAGTGTTTTCGACGACCTGGGGTATGGCTACACCTTC
>TRBJ2-5|.|TRBV2|.
CASSEAVWGTQYF
TGTGCCAGCAGTGAAGCGGTTTGGGGGACCCAGTACTTC
>TRBJ1-6|once|TRBV7-3|.
CASSLGVAGGSLSPLHF
TGTGCCAGCAGCTTAGGGGTGGCAGGCGGTTCTCTTTCACCCCTCCACTTT
>TRBJ1-5|.|TRBV19|TRBD1
CASSETGGNQPQHF
TGTGCCAGTAGCGAGACAGGGGGTAATCAGCCCCAGCATTTT
>TRBJ2-7|.|TRBV14|.
CASSLSGETYEQYF
TGTGCCAGCAGCCTTAGCGGAGAAACCTACGAGCAGTACTTC
>TRBJ1-2|.|TRBV6-5|.
CASSAKGFYGYTF
TGTGCCAGCAGTGCCAAGGGTTTCTATGGCTACACCTTC
>TRBJ2-7|.|TRBV2|.
CASRRDSAYEQYF
TGTGCCAGCAGGCGGGACAGCGCCTACGAGCAGTACTTC
>TRBJ1-1|once|TRBV4-3|.
CASSHSGVPTEAFF
TGCGCCAGCAGCCACTCAGGGGTCCCCACTGAAGCTTTCTTT
>TRBJ2-7|.|TRBV2|.
CASSGGYEQYF
TGTGCCAGCAGTGGGGGCTACGAGCAGTACTTC
>TRBJ1-2|.|TRBV29-1|.
CSVHRQTKTNYGYTF
TGCAGCGTACATCGACAGACTAAAACTAACTATGGCTACACCTTC
>TRBJ2-3|.|TRBV5-4|TRBD1
CASSLQGATDTQYF
TGTGCCAGCAGCTTACAGGGGGCGACAGATACGCAGTATTTT
>TRBJ1-1|few|TRBV30|.
CAWSVGNAISTEAFF
TGTGCCTGGAGTGTAGGTAACGCCATAAGCACTGAAGCTTTCTTT
>TRBJ2-3|.|TRBV7-3|.
CASSSVGGWTDTQYF
TGTGCCAGCAGCTCCGTAGGAGGGTGGACAGATACGCAGTATTTT
>TRBJ1-5|.|TRBV19|.
CASNVRPNQPQHF
TGTGCCAGTAATGTCCGCCCCAATCAGCCCCAGCATTTT
>TRBJ2-5|.|TRBV5-1|TRBD2
CASSLASGGAKETQYF
TGCGCCAGCAGCTTGGCTAGCGGGGGGGCCAAAGAGACCCAGTACTTC
>TRBJ1-6|.|TRBV28|.
CASKISSSYNSPLHF
TGTGCCAGCAAAATCTCCAGCTCCTATAATTCACCCCTCCACTTT
>TRBJ1-1|.|TRBV27|.
CASRRKGTGLAFF
TGTGCCAGCCGGCGGAAAGGGACCGGGTTAGCTTTCTTT
>TRBJ2-7|.|TRBV30|TRBD2
CAWSWSGGASEQYF
TGTGCCTGGAGTTGGAGCGGGGGGGCCAGCGAGCAGTACTTC
>TRBJ2-5|.|TRBV5-1|TRBD2
CASSLYASGGVLTPETQYF
TGCGCCAGCAGCTTGTACGCTAGCGGGGGGGTATTAACCCCAGAGACCCAGTACTTC
>TRBJ1-1|.|TRBV25-1|.
CASSEIRDGTEAFF
TGTGCCAGCAGTGAAATCAGGGATGGTACTGAAGCTTTCTTT
>TRBJ1-1|once|TRBV4-1|.
CASSQVYLANTEAFF
TGCGCCAGCAGCCAAGTGTACCTCGCGAACACTGAAGCTTTCTTT
>TRBJ1-2|.|TRBV9|.
CASSVLGAHGYTF
TGTGCCAGCAGCGTACTGGGAGCCCATGGCTACACCTTC
>TRBJ2-3|.|TRBV7-2|.
CASSWTRDTQYF
TGTGCCAGCAGCTGGACCCGAGATACGCAGTATTTT